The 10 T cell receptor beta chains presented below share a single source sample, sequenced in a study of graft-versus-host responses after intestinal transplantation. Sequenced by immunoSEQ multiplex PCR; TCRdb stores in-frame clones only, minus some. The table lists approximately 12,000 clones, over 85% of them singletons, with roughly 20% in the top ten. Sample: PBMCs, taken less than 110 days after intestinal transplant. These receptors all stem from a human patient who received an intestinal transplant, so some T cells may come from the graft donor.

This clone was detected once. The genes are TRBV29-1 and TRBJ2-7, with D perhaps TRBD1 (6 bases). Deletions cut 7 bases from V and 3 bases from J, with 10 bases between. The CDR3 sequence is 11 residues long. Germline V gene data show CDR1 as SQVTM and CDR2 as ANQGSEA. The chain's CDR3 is CSGVQGYEQYF. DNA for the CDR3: TGCAGCGGGGTACAGGGCTACGAGCAGTACTTC.

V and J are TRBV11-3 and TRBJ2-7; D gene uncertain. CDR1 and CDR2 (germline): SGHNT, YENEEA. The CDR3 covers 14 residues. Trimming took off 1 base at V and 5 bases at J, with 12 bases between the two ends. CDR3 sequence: CASSLGEGLHEQYF. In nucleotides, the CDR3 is TGTGCCAGCAGCTTAGGAGAAGGTTTACACGAGCAGTACTTC. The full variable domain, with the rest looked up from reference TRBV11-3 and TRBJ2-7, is EAGVVQSPRYKIIEKKQPVAFWCNPISGHNTLYWYLQNLGQGPELLIRYENEEAVDDSQLPKDRFSAERLKGVDSTLKIQPAELGDSAVYLCASSLGEGLHEQYFGPGTRLTVT.

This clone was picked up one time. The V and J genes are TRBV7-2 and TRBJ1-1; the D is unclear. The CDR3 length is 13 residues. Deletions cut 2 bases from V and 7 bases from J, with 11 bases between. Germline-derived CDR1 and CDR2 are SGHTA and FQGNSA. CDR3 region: CASSLKAAREAFF. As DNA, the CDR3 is TGTGCCAGCAGCTTAAAGGCTGCACGTGAAGCTTTCTTT.

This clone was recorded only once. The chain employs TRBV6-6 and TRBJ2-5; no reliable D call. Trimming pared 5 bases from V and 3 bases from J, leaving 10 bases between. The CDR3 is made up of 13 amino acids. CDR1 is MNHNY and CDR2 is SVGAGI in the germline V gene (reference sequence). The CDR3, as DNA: TGTGCCAGCAGTGGGTCGATGGAAGAGACCCAGTACTTC. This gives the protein CASSGSMEETQYF.

The CDR3 here is CAIRGLGTGTRNTEAFF. The CDR3 DNA sequence: TGTGCCATCAGGGGGTTGGGGACAGGGACCCGGAACACTGAAGCTTTCTTT. The chain couples TRBV10-3 to TRBJ1-1; 9 nucleotides align to TRBD1. This CDR3 spans 17 amino acids. J lost 1 base, V lost 6 bases, and 12 bases had no gene match. Germline V gives CDR1 ENHRY, CDR2 SYGVKD.

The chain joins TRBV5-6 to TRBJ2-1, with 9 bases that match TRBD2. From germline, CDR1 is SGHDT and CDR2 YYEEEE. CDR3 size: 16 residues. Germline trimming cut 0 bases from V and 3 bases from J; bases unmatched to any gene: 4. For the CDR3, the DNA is TGTGCCAGCAGCTTGGTGGGCGGGAGGGTCTACAATGAGCAGTTCTTC. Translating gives CASSLVGGRVYNEQFF. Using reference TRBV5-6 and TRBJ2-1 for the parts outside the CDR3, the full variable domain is DAGVTQSPTHLIKTRGQQVTLRCSPKSGHDTVSWYQQALGQGPQFIFQYYEEEERQRGNFPDRFSGHQFPNYSSELNVNALLLGDSALYLCASSLVGGRVYNEQFFGPGTRLTVL.

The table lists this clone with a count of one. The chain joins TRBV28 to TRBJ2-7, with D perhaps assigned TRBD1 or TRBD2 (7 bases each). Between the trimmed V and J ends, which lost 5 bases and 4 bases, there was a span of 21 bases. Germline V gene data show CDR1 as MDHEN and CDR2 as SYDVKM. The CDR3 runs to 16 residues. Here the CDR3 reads CASSPTAGTAIYEQYF. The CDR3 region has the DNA TGTGCCAGCAGTCCAACAGCGGGGACAGCGATATACGAGCAGTACTTC.

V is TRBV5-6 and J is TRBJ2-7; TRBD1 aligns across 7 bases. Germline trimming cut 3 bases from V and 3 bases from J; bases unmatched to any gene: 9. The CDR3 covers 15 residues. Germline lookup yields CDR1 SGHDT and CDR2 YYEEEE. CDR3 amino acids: CASSYRPGQIYEQYF. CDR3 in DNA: TGTGCCAGCAGCTATAGACCGGGACAGATCTACGAGCAGTACTTC.

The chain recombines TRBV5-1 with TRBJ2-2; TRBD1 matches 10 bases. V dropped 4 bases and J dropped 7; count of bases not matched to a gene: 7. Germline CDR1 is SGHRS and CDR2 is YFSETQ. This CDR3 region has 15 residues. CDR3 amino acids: CASSDGTGVNGELFF. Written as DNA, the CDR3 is TGCGCCAGCAGCGACGGGACAGGGGTGAACGGGGAGCTGTTTTTT.

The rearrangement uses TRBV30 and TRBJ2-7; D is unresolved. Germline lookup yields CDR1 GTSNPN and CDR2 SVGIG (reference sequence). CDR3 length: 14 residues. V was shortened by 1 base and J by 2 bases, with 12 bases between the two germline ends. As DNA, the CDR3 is TGTGCCTGGAGTGGGACCATAAGCCCCTACGAGCAGTACTTC. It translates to CAWSGTISPYEQYF.